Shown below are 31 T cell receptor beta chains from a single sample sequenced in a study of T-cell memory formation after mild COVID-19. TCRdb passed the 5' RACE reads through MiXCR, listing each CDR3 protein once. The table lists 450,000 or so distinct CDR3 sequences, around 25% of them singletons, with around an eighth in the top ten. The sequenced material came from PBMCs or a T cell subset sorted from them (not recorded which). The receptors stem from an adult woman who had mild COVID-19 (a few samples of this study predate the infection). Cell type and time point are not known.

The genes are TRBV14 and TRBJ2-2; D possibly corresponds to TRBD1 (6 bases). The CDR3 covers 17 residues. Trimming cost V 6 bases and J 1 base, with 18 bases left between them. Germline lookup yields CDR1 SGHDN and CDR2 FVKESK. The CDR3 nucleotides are TGTGCCAGCAGATCGGGACATCCTGTGGGGAACACCGGGGAGCTGTTTTTT. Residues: CASRSGHPVGNTGELFF. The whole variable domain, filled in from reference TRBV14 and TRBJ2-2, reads EAGVTQFPSHSVIEKGQTVTLRCDPISGHDNLYWYRRVMGKEIKFLLHFVKESKQDESGMPNNRFLAERTGGTYSTLKVQPAELEDSGVYFCASRSGHPVGNTGELFFGEGSRLTVL.

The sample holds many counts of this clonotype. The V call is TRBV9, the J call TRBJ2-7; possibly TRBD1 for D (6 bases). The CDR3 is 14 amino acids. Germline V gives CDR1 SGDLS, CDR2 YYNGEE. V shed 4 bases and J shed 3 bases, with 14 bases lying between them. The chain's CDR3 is CASSPGVQGYEQYF. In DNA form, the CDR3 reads TGTGCCAGCAGCCCAGGGGTCCAGGGCTACGAGCAGTACTTC.

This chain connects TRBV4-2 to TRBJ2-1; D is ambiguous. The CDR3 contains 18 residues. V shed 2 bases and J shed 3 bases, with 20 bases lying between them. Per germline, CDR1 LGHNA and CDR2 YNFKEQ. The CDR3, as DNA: TGTGCCAGCAGCCAATTTTTTTCCGACTCTTCGTACTACAATGAGCAGTTCTTC. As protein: CASSQFFSDSSYYNEQFF.

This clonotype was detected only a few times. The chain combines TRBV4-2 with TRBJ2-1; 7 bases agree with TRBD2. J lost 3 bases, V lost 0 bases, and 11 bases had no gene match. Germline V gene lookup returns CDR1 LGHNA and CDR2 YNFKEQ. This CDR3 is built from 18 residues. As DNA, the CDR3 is TGTGCCAGCAGCCAAGATGGTATTACGGGGGAGGGCTACAATGAGCAGTTCTTC. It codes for CASSQDGITGEGYNEQFF.

CDR3 DNA sequence: TGTGCCAGCAGCTTGTCTGGCGGTGGAGATACGCAGTATTTT. Encoded protein: CASSLSGGGDTQYF. The V call is TRBV5-6, the J call TRBJ2-3; D is unresolved. The V end was cut by 1 base, the J end by 5 bases, with 11 bases between. Germline CDR1 and CDR2: SGHDT and YYEEEE. CDR3 length: 14 residues. Variable domain in full (rest from reference TRBV5-6 and TRBJ2-3): DAGVTQSPTHLIKTRGQQVTLRCSPKSGHDTVSWYQQALGQGPQFIFQYYEEEERQRGNFPDRFSGHQFPNYSSELNVNALLLGDSALYLCASSLSGGGDTQYFGPGTRLTVL.

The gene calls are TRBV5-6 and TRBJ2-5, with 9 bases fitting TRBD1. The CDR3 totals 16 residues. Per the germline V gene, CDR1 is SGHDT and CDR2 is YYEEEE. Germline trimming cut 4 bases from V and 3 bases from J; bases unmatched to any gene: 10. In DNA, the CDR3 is TGTGCCAGCAGCCATCAAGGGACAGGGAAGAAAGAGACCCAGTACTTC. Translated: CASSHQGTGKKETQYF. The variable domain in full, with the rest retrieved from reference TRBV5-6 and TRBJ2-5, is DAGVTQSPTHLIKTRGQQVTLRCSPKSGHDTVSWYQQALGQGPQFIFQYYEEEERQRGNFPDRFSGHQFPNYSSELNVNALLLGDSALYLCASSHQGTGKKETQYFGPGTRLLVL.

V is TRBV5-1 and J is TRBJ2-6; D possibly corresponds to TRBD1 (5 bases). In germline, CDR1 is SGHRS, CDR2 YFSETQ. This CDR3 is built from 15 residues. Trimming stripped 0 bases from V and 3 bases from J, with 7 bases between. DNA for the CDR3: TGCGCCAGCAGCTTGGGGACATTTGGGGCCAACGTCCTGACTTTC. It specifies CASSLGTFGANVLTF.

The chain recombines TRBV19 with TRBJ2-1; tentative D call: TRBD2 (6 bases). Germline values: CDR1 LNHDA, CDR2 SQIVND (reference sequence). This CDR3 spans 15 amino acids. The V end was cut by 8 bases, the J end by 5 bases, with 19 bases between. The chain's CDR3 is CASLKSGGANNEQFF. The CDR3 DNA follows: TGTGCCAGTCTAAAATCTGGCGGGGCGAACAATGAGCAGTTCTTC.

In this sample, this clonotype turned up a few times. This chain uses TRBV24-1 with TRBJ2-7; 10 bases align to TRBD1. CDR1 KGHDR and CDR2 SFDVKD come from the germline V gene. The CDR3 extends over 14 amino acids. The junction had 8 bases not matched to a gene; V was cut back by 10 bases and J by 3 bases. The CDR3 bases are TGTGCCACAGCAAGACAGGGGGCGGACTACGAGCAGTACTTC. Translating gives CATARQGADYEQYF.

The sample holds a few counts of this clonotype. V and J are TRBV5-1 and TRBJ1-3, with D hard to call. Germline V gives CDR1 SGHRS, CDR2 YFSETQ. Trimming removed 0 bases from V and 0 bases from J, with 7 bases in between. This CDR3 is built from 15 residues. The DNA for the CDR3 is TGCGCCAGCAGCTTGGGACATCTCTCTGGAAACACCATATATTTT. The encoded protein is CASSLGHLSGNTIYF.

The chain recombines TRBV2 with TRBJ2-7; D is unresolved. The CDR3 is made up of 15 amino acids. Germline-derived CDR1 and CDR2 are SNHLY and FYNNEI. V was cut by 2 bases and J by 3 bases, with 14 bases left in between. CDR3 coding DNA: TGTGCCAGCAGTGAATTTCAGACTGGAGACTACGAGCAGTACTTC. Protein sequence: CASSEFQTGDYEQYF.

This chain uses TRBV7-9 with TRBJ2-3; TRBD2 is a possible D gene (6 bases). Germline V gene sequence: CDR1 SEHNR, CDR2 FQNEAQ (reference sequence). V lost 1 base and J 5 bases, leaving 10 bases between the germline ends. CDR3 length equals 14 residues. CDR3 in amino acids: CASSLVSGQDTQYF. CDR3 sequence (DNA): TGTGCCAGCAGCTTAGTAAGCGGGCAAGATACGCAGTATTTT.

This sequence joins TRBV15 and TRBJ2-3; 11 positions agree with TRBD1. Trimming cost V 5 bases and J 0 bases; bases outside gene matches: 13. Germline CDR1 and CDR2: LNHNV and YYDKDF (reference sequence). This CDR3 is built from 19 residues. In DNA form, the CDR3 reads TGTGCCACCAGCGTACCCGGACAGGGGGCTCCCCCTAGCACAGATACGCAGTATTTT. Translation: CATSVPGQGAPPSTDTQYF. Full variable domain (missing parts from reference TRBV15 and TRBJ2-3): DAMVIQNPRYQVTQFGKPVTLSCSQTLNHNVMYWYQQKSSQAPKLLFHYYDKDFNNEADTPDNFQSRRPNTSFCFLDIRSPGLGDTAMYLCATSVPGQGAPPSTDTQYFGPGTRLTVL.

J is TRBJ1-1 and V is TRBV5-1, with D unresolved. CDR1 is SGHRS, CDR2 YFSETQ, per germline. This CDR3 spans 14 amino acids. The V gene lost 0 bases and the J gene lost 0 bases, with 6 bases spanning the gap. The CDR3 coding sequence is TGCGCCAGCAGCTTGGACAATTTGAACACTGAAGCTTTCTTT. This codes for CASSLDNLNTEAFF.

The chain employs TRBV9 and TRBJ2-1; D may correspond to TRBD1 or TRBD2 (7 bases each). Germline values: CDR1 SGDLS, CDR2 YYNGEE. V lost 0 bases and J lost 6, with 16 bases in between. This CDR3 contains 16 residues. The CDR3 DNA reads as TGTGCCAGCAGCGTAGCAGGGGGGGGGCACGGCAATGAGCAGTTCTTC. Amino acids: CASSVAGGGHGNEQFF. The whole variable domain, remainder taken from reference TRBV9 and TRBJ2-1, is DSGVTQTPKHLITATGQRVTLRCSPRSGDLSVYWYQQSLDQGLQFLIQYYNGEERAKGNILERFSAQQFPDLHSELNLSSLELGDSALYFCASSVAGGGHGNEQFFGPGTRLTVL.

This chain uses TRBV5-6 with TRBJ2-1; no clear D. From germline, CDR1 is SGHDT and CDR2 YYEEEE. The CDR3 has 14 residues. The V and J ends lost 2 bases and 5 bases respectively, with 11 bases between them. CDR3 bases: TGTGCCAGCAGCTTATTTGGTCTTAACAATGAGCAGTTCTTC. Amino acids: CASSLFGLNNEQFF.

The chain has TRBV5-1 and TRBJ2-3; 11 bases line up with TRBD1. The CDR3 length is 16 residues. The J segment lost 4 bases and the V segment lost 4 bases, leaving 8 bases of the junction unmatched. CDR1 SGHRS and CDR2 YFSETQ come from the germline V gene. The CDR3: CASSAGQGASADTQYF. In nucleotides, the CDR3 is TGCGCCAGCAGCGCAGGACAGGGGGCATCCGCAGATACGCAGTATTTT.

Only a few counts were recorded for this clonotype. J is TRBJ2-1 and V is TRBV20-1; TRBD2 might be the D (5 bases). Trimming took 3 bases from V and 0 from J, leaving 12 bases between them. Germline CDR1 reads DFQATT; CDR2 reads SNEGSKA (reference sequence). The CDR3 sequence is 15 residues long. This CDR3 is CSASSARVSYNEQFF. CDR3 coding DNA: TGCAGTGCTAGTAGTGCGCGGGTCTCCTACAATGAGCAGTTCTTC.

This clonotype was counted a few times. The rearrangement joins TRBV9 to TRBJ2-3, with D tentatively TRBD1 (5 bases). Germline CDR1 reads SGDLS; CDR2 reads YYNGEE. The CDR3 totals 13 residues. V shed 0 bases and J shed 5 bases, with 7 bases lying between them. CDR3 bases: TGTGCCAGCAGCGTAGCGCAGGGAGATACGCAGTATTTT. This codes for CASSVAQGDTQYF.

CDR3 in DNA: TGCGCCAGCAGCCATCCCGGATGGACTGAAGCTTTCTTT. Translated: CASSHPGWTEAFF. V and J are TRBV4-1 and TRBJ1-1; D call uncertain. Trimming cost V 3 bases and J 5 bases, with 10 bases left between them. Per the germline V gene, CDR1 is MGHRA and CDR2 is YSYEKL. The CDR3 runs 13 residues.

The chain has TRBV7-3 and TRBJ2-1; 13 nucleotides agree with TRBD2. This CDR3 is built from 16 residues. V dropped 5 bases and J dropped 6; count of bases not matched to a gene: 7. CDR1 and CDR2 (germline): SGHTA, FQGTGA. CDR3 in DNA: TGTGCCAGCAGCCAACTAGCGGGAGGGTCAGGCAATGAGCAGTTCTTC. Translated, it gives CASSQLAGGSGNEQFF.

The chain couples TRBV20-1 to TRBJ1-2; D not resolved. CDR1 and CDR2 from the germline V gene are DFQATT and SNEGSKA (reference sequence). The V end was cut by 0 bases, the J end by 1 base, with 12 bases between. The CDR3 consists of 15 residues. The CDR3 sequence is CSARDIQLHNYGYTF. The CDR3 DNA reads TGCAGTGCTAGAGATATACAGCTACATAACTATGGCTACACCTTC.

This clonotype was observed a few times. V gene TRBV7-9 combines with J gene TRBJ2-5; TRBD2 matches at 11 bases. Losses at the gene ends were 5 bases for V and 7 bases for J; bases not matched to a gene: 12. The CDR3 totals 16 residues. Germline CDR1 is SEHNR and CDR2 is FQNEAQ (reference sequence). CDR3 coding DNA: TGTGCCAGCAGCGATACCGGGACTAGCGGTTGGGGGACCCAGTACTTC. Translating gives CASSDTGTSGWGTQYF.

CDR3 sequence reads: CSVAGGPLHTEAFF. CDR3 sequence (DNA): TGCAGCGTTGCAGGAGGGCCCCTCCACACTGAAGCTTTCTTT. The chain is built from TRBV29-1 and TRBJ1-1; D is unclear. The germline gives CDR1 SQVTM, CDR2 ANQGSEA. V was trimmed by 4 bases and J by 3 bases, leaving 15 bases between them. The CDR3 contains 14 residues. The variable domain in full, completed from reference TRBV29-1 and TRBJ1-1, reads SAVISQKPSRDICQRGTSLTIQCQVDSQVTMMFWYRQQPGQSLTLIATANQGSEATYESGFVIDKFPISRPNLTFSTLTVSNMSPEDSSIYLCSVAGGPLHTEAFFGQGTRLTVV.

CDR3 nucleotide sequence: TGTGCCAGCAGGAGGAGCGGGAATGGAGAAGATACGCAGTATTTT. It codes for CASRRSGNGEDTQYF. This rearrangement joins TRBV9 to TRBJ2-3; 7 bases fit TRBD2. The CDR3 extends over 15 amino acids. V shed 5 bases and J 5 bases; nucleotides not matched to a gene: 11. Germline-derived CDR1 and CDR2 are SGDLS and YYNGEE.

CDR3 residues: CASSVDPGSRAYNEQFF. The CDR3 DNA reads TGTGCCAGCAGCGTAGATCCGGGGTCAAGAGCGTACAATGAGCAGTTCTTC. The V gene is TRBV9, the J gene TRBJ2-1, with TRBD2 as a possible D gene (5 bases). Germline V gives CDR1 SGDLS, CDR2 YYNGEE. Trimming left V 0 bases short and J 4 bases short, with 17 bases between. CDR3 length: 17 residues.

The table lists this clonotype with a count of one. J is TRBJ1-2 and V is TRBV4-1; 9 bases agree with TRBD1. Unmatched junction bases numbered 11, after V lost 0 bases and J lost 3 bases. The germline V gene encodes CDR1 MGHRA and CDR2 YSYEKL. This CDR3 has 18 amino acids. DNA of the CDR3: TGCGCCAGCAGCCAAGATCATCTCGGGTGGACAGGGGACTATGGCTACACCTTC. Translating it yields CASSQDHLGWTGDYGYTF.

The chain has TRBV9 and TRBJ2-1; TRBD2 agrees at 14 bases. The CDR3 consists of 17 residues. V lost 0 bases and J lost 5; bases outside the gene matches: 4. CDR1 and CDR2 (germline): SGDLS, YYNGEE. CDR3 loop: CASSVDPGLAGDNEQFF. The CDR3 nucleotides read TGTGCCAGCAGCGTAGATCCGGGACTAGCGGGGGACAATGAGCAGTTCTTC.

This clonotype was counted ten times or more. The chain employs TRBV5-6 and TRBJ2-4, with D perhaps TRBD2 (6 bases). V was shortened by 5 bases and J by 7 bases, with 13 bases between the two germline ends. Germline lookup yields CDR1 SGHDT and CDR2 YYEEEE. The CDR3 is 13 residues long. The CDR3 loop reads CASSPAGWNIQYF. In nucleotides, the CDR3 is TGTGCCAGCAGTCCTGCGGGATGGAACATTCAGTACTTC.

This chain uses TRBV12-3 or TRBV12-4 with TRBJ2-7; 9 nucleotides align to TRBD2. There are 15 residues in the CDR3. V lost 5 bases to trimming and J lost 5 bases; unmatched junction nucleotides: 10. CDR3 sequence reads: CASSQSGGLANEQYF. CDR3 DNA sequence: TGTGCCAGCAGTCAAAGCGGGGGGCTAGCTAACGAGCAGTACTTC.

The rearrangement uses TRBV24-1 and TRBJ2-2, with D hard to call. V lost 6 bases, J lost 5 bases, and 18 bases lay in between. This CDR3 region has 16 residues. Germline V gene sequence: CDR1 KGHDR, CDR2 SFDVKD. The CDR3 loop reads CATSSPTMVRTGELFF. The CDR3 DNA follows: TGTGCCACCAGTAGTCCGACAATGGTGAGGACCGGGGAGCTGTTTTTT.